This note documents a single T cell receptor beta chain sequence. This record belongs to a study of T cell responses to AZD1222 COVID-19 vaccine. This table comes from immunoSEQ multiplex PCR, and its TCRdb copy is limited to in-frame clones, with some not included. The table includes approximately 170,000 clones, 80% to 90% detected once. This CDR3 contains 15 residues. V dropped 5 bases and J dropped 0; count of bases not matched to a gene: 4. Germline V gene lookup returns CDR1 SGHNT and CDR2 YENEEA. The clonotype comes from an adult in good health. This sample comprised peripheral blood, obtained on day 0 of AZD1222 vaccination. This chain links TRBV11-3 with TRBJ2-7, with 10 bases fitting TRBD1. CDR3: CASSKGQGNSYEQYF. CDR3 bases: TGTGCCAGCAGCAAGGGACAGGGGAACTCCTACGAGCAGTACTTC.